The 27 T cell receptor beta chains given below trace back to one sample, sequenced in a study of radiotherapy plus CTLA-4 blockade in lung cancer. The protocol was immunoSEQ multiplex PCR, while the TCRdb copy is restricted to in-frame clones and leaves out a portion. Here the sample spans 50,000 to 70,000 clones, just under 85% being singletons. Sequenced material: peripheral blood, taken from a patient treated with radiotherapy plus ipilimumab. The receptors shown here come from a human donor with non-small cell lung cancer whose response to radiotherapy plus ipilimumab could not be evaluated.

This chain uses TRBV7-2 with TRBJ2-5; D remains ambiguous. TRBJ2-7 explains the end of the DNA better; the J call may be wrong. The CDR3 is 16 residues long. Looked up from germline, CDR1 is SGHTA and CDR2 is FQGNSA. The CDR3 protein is CASSLGSGRTPYEQYF. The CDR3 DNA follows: TGTGCCAGCAGCTTAGGCTCTGGGCGAACCCCCTACGAGCAGTACTTC.

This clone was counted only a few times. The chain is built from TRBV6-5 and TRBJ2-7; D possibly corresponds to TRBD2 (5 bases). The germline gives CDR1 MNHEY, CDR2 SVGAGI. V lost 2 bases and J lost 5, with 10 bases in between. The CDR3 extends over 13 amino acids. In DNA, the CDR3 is TGTGCCAGCAGTTACCGGACTTTCCACGAGCAGTACTTC. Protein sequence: CASSYRTFHEQYF.

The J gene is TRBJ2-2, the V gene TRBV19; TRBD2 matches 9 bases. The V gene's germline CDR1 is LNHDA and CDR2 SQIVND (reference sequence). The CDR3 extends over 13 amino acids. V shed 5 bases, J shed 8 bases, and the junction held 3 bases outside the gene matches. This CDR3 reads CASSRLAGGELFF. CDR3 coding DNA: TGTGCCAGTAGTCGGCTAGCGGGAGGGGAGCTGTTTTTT.

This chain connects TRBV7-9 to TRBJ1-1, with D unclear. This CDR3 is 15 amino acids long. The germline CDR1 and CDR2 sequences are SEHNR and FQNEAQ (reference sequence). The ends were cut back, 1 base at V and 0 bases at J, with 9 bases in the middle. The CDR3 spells CASSLVGPLNTEAFF. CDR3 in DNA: TGTGCCAGCAGCTTAGTTGGGCCTTTGAACACTGAAGCTTTCTTT.

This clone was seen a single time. The CDR3 region is CASSVPDRGVSSPLHF. The CDR3 nucleotides are TGTGCCAGCAGTGTCCCAGACAGGGGAGTCAGTTCACCCCTCCACTTT. The genes are TRBV6-1 and TRBJ1-6; TRBD1 agrees at 8 bases. The CDR3 has 16 amino acids. Germline V CDR1 and CDR2: MNHNS, SASEGT. Trimming took 4 bases from V and 9 from J; bases not matched to a gene: 11.

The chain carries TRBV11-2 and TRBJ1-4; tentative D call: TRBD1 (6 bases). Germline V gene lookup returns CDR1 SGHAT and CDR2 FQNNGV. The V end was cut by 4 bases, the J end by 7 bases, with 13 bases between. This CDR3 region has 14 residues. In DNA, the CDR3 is TGTGCCAGCAGCTCCCCAGGGGAGAGTGAAAAACTGTTTTTT. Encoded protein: CASSSPGESEKLFF. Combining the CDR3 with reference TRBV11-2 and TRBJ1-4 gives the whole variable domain EAGVAQSPRYKIIEKRQSVAFWCNPISGHATLYWYQQILGQGPKLLIQFQNNGVVDDSQLPKDRFSAERLKGVDSTLKIQPAKLEDSAVYLCASSSPGESEKLFFGSGTQLSVL.

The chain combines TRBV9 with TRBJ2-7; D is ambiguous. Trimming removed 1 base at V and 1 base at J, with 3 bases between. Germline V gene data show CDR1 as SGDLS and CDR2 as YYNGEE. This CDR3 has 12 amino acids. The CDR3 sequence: CASSVRSYEQYF. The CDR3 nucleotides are TGTGCCAGCAGCGTACGGTCCTACGAGCAGTACTTC.

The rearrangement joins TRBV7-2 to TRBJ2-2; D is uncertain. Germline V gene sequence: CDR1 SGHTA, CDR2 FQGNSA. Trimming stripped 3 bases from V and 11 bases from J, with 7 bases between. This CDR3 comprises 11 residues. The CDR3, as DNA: TGTGCCAGCAGCTTCAGTCGTGAGCTGTTTTTT. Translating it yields CASSFSRELFF.

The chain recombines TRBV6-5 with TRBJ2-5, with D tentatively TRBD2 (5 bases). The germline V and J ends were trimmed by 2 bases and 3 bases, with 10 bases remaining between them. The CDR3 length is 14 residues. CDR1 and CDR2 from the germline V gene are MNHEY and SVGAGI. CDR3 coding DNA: TGTGCCAGCAGTTACAGAAGCGGAGAAGAGACCCAGTACTTC. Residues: CASSYRSGEETQYF.

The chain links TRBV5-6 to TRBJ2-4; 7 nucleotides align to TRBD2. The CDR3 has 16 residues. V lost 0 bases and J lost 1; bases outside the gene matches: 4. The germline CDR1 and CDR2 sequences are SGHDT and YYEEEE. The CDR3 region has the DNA TGTGCCAGCAGCTTGGGGAGCGGGACCGCCAAAAACATTCAGTACTTC. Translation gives CASSLGSGTAKNIQYF.

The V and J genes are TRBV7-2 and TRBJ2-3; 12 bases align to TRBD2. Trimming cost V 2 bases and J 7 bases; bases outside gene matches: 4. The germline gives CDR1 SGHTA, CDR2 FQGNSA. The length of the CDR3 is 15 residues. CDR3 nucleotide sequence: TGTGCCAGCAGCTTAATGACTAGCGGGGGATATACGCAGTATTTT. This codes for CASSLMTSGGYTQYF.

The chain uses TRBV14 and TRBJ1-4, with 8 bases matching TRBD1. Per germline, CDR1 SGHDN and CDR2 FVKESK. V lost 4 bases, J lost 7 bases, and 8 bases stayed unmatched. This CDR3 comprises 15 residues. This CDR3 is CASSRLGQAGEKLFF. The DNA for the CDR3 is TGTGCCAGCAGCCGGTTGGGACAGGCCGGTGAAAAACTGTTTTTT.

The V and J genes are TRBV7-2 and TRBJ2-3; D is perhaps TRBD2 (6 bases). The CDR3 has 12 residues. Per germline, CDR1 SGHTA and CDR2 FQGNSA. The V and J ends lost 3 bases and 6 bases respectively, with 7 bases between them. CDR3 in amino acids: CASSFAGDTQYF. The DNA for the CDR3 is TGTGCCAGCAGCTTTGCGGGGGATACGCAGTATTTT.

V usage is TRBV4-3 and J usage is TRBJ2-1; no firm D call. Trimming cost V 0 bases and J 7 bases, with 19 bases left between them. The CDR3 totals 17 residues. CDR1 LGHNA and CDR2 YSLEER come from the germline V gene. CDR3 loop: CASSQDIDSYFRNEQFF. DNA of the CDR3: TGCGCCAGCAGCCAAGACATTGACTCCTATTTTCGAAATGAGCAGTTCTTC.

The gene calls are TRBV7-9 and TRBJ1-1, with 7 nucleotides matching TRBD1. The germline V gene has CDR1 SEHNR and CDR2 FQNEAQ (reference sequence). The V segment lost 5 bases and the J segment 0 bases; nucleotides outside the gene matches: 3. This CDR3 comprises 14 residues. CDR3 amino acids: CASSLTGVNTEAFF. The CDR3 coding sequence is TGTGCCAGCAGCCTAACAGGGGTGAACACTGAAGCTTTCTTT.

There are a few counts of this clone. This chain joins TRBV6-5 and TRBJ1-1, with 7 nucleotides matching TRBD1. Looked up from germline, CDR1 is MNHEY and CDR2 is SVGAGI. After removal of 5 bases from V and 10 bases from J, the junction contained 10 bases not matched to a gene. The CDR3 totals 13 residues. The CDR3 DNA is TGTGCCAGCAGTGAAAGTCCGGCAGGGGGAGCTTTCTTT. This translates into CASSESPAGGAFF.

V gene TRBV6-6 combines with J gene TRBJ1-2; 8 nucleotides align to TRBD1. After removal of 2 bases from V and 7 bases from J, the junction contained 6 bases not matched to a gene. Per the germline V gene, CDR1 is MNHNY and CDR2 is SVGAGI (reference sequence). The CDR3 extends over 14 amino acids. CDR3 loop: CASSYPGQGSGYTF. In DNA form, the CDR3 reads TGTGCCAGCAGTTACCCCGGACAGGGCTCTGGCTACACCTTC.

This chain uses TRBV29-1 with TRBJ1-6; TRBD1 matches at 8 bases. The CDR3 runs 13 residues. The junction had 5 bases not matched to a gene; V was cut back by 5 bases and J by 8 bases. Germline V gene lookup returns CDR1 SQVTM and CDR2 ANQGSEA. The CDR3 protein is CSVRTGWDSPLHF. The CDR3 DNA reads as TGCAGCGTTCGGACAGGGTGGGATTCACCCCTCCACTTT.

The CDR3 here is CATSRDRARGKDGYTF. The CDR3, as DNA: TGTGCCACCAGCAGAGATCGTGCCAGGGGAAAGGATGGCTACACCTTC. The chain recombines TRBV15 with TRBJ1-2; possible D gene TRBD1, 6 bases. Per germline, CDR1 LNHNV and CDR2 YYDKDF (reference sequence). CDR3 size: 16 residues. V gave up 0 bases and J gave up 6 bases, with 17 bases separating them.

CDR3: CASSSQGTQYF. CDR3 sequence (DNA): TGTGCCAGCAGCTCCCAGGGGACCCAGTACTTC. This rearrangement joins TRBV7-9 to TRBJ2-5; D possibly corresponds to TRBD1 (5 bases). Germline V lookup: CDR1 SEHNR, CDR2 FQNEAQ (reference sequence). There are 11 residues in the CDR3. V was cut by 4 bases and J by 7 bases, with 7 bases left in between.

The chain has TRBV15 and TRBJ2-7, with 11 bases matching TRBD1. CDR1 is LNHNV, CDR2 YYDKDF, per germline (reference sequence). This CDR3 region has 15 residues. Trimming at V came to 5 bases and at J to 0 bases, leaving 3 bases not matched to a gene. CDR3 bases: TGTGCCACCAGCTTTGGACAGGGGGCCTCCTACGAGCAGTACTTC. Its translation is CATSFGQGASYEQYF.

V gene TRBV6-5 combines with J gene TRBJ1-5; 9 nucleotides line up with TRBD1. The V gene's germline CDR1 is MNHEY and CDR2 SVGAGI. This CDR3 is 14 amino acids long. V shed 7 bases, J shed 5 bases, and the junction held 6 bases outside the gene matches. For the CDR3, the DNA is TGTGCCAGCACCCCAGGACAGGGGTATCAGCCCCAGCATTTT. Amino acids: CASTPGQGYQPQHF.

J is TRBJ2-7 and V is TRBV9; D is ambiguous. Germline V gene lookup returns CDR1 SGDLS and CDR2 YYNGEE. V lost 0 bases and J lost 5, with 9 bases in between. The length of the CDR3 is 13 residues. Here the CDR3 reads CASSVGSTHEQYF. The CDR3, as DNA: TGTGCCAGCAGCGTAGGTAGTACCCACGAGCAGTACTTC.

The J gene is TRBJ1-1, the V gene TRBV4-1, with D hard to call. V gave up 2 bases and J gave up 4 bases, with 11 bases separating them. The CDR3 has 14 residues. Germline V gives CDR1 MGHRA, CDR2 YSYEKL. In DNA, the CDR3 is TGCGCCAGCAGCCAAATTGGCAGGCCCACTGAAGCTTTCTTT. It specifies CASSQIGRPTEAFF.

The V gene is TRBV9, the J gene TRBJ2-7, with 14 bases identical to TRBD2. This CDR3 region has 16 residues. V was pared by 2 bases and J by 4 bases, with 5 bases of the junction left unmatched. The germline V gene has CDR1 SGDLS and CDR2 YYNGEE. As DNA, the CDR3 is TGTGCCAGCAGCGTCGGGACTAGCGGGGGCCGGTACGAGCAGTACTTC. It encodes CASSVGTSGGRYEQYF.

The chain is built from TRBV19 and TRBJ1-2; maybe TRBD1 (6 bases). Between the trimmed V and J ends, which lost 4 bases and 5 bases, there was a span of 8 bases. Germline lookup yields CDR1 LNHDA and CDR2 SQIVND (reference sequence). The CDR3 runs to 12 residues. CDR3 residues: CASSTGEYGYTF. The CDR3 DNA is TGTGCCAGTAGTACAGGGGAATATGGCTACACCTTC.

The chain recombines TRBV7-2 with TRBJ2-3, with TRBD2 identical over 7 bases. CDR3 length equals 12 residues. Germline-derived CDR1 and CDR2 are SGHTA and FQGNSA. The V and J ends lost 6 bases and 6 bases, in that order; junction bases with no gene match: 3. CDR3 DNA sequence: TGTGCCAGCAGGGCAGCGGGGGATACGCAGTATTTT. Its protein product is CASRAAGDTQYF. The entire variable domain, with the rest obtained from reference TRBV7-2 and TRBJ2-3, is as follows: GAGVSQSPSNKVTEKGKDVELRCDPISGHTALYWYRQSLGQGLEFLIYFQGNSAPDKSGLPSDRFSAERTGGSVSTLTIQRTQQEDSAVYLCASRAAGDTQYFGPGTRLTVL.